The following is a T cell receptor beta chain sequence with its context. This CDR3 contains 13 residues. V was pared by 5 bases and J by 0 bases, with 3 bases of the junction left unmatched. Germline CDR1 and CDR2: GTSNPN and SVGIG (reference sequence). The sample belongs to a study of beta chain features in type 1 diabetes. Expressed TCRB transcripts were sequenced after all isolated RNA was converted to cDNA. Naive, central memory and regulatory T cell samples averaged around 3.3 million reads. Produced via immunoSEQ multiplex PCR; TCRdb's table is partial and in-frame only. The sample shows under 550,000 clones, 9.5% to 12% of them seen only once.

The V and J genes are TRBV30 and TRBJ1-1, with 7 bases fitting TRBD1. This TCR came from a woman under 30 in good health. Sequencing was carried out using naive CD4+ T cells from blood. Written as DNA, the CDR3 is TGTGCCTGGGCGGGACAGATGAACACTGAAGCTTTCTTT. Its protein product is CAWAGQMNTEAFF.